Below, 20 T cell receptor beta chains from the same sample are listed, as sequenced in a study of siplizumab effects on memory and regulatory T cells. Assay used: immunoSEQ multiplex PCR; TCRdb lists only in-frame clones, some missing. The table has tens of thousands of clones, about 96% seen once. The sequenced sample consisted of naive CD4+ T cells sorted from blood. Source of these receptors: a human donor in good health.

CDR3 DNA: TGTGCCAGCAGCCAAAACAGGGGGCGGACCTACGAGCAGTACTTC. This encodes CASSQNRGRTYEQYF. The rearrangement links TRBV14 to TRBJ2-7, with 9 nucleotides matching TRBD1. CDR3 size: 15 residues. Germline V lookup: CDR1 SGHDN, CDR2 FVKESK. V was pared by 2 bases and J by 2 bases, with 4 bases of the junction left unmatched.

The chain has TRBV1 and TRBJ2-1. TRBV1 has pseudogene status. The CDR3 consists of 16 residues. CDR3 in DNA: TGCACCAGCAGCCAACCCCGACCCGTCTCCTACAATGAGCAGTTCTTC. As protein: CTSSQPRPVSYNEQFF.

The chain uses TRBV27 and TRBJ2-7; tentative D call: TRBD2 (5 bases). CDR1 is MNHEY and CDR2 is SMNVEV in the germline V gene (reference sequence). With 6 bases removed from V and 4 bases from J, the gap between germline ends came to 19 bases. The length of the CDR3 is 15 residues. CDR3 sequence: CASSQLERVRYEQYF. The CDR3 DNA reads TGTGCCAGCAGCCAGCTGGAGAGGGTACGGTACGAGCAGTACTTC.

The chain links TRBV7-2 to TRBJ1-2; TRBD1 agrees at 10 bases. Germline CDR1 reads SGHTA; CDR2 reads FQGNSA. V lost 4 bases and J lost 7; bases outside the gene matches: 18. There are 18 residues in the CDR3. The CDR3 protein is CASSSTHYRQGAVGGYTF. In nucleotides, the CDR3 is TGTGCCAGCAGCTCGACCCACTACAGACAGGGGGCGGTTGGTGGCTACACCTTC.

This chain's CDR3 is CASSRNRRYGYTF. The CDR3 coding sequence is TGCGCCAGCAGTCGAAACAGGAGGTATGGCTACACCTTC. This chain links TRBV10-1 with TRBJ1-2; maybe TRBD1 (5 bases). Germline CDR1 WNHNN, CDR2 SYGVQD (reference sequence). CDR3 length: 13 residues. The V end was cut by 5 bases, the J end by 5 bases, with 12 bases between.

This clone was found once. The CDR3 protein is CASRRGGMNTEAFF. The CDR3 nucleotides are TGTGCCAGCAGAAGGGGGGGGATGAACACTGAAGCTTTCTTT. The chain carries TRBV11-2 and TRBJ1-1, with D maybe TRBD1 (6 bases). The CDR3 sequence is 14 residues long. V lost 6 bases and J 0 bases, leaving 11 bases between the germline ends. The V gene's germline CDR1 is SGHAT and CDR2 FQNNGV.

The CDR3 reads CASSLLGVGNTEAFF. The CDR3 DNA reads TGTGCCAGCAGCCTTCTAGGGGTAGGGAACACTGAAGCTTTCTTT. The rearrangement links TRBV7-3 to TRBJ1-1; possibly TRBD1 for D (5 bases). The CDR3 totals 15 residues. V shed 5 bases and J shed 1 base, with 14 bases lying between them. Germline assignment: CDR1 SGHTA and CDR2 FQGTGA.

V usage is TRBV19 and J usage is TRBJ2-2, with 11 bases that match TRBD1. The length of the CDR3 is 16 residues. V shed 6 bases, J shed 4 bases, and the junction held 7 bases outside the gene matches. Germline V gene lookup returns CDR1 LNHDA and CDR2 SQIVND (reference sequence). CDR3 amino acids: CASRPGTGGVTGELFF. The CDR3 DNA follows: TGTGCCAGTAGACCAGGGACAGGGGGGGTCACCGGGGAGCTGTTTTTT.

This chain links TRBV6-4 with TRBJ2-7; 12 bases agree with TRBD2. The CDR3 totals 14 residues. The V and J ends lost 6 bases and 2 bases, in that order; junction bases with no gene match: 2. The germline V gene encodes CDR1 MRHNA and CDR2 SNTAGT. The CDR3: CASRRTSGAYEQYF. CDR3 in DNA: TGTGCCAGCAGAAGGACTAGCGGGGCCTACGAGCAGTACTTC.

V is TRBV6-5 and J is TRBJ1-3; TRBD1 might be the D (6 bases). Trimming pared 6 bases from V and 6 bases from J, leaving 18 bases between. Germline V gene data show CDR1 as MNHEY and CDR2 as SVGAGI. The CDR3 is made up of 15 amino acids. CDR3 region: CASSPGTNTLNTIYF. In DNA, the CDR3 is TGTGCCAGCAGCCCCGGGACAAACACCCTAAACACCATATATTTT.

This chain joins TRBV28 and TRBJ2-7, with 9 bases matching TRBD1. Germline CDR1 reads MDHEN; CDR2 reads SYDVKM. CDR3 length: 16 amino acids. V lost 0 bases, J lost 1 base, and 4 bases stayed unmatched. The CDR3 sequence is CASSLWGQGTSYEQYF. The CDR3 region has the DNA TGTGCCAGCAGTTTATGGGGACAGGGTACTTCCTACGAGCAGTACTTC.

This chain connects TRBV18 to TRBJ2-1; D remains ambiguous. The ends were cut back, 5 bases at V and 0 bases at J, with 8 bases in the middle. CDR1 and CDR2 (germline): KGHSH, LQKENI. The CDR3 totals 14 residues. Here the CDR3 reads CASSGQNSYNEQFF. CDR3 coding DNA: TGTGCCAGCTCAGGGCAGAACTCCTACAATGAGCAGTTCTTC.

This chain connects TRBV11-2 to TRBJ2-7, with D possibly matching TRBD2 (6 bases). In germline, CDR1 is SGHAT, CDR2 FQNNGV. The CDR3 runs to 18 residues. Between the trimmed V and J ends, which lost 1 base and 4 bases, there was a span of 23 bases. CDR3 in DNA: TGTGCCAGCAGCTTAGTGGGGGGACTGGACATTTTACGATACGAGCAGTACTTC. The encoded protein is CASSLVGGLDILRYEQYF.

CDR3 sequence: CASGLGTGNTIYF. Here the CDR3 DNA reads TGTGCTAGTGGTTTGGGGACTGGAAACACCATATATTTT. The chain couples TRBV12-5 to TRBJ1-3; D uncertain. V shed 1 base and J shed 2 bases, with 3 bases lying between them. CDR1 is LGHNT, CDR2 FRNRAP, per germline. The CDR3 runs to 13 residues.

This chain links TRBV6-1 with TRBJ1-1, with D uncertain. V was cut by 3 bases and J by 0 bases, with 5 bases left in between. The germline CDR1 and CDR2 sequences are MNHNS and SASEGT. The CDR3 consists of 13 residues. As DNA, the CDR3 is TGTGCCAGCAGTGATCAGGTGAACACTGAAGCTTTCTTT. Translation gives CASSDQVNTEAFF.

This clone has a single count. The chain uses TRBV10-1 and TRBJ2-7, with TRBD1 identical over 9 bases. The CDR3 length is 15 residues. Per germline, CDR1 WNHNN and CDR2 SYGVQD (reference sequence). J gave up 4 bases and V 1 base, and 5 bases lay outside the gene matches. In DNA, the CDR3 is TGCGCCAGCAGTGAGTTTAGGACAGGGGATTACGAGCAGTACTTC. Translation: CASSEFRTGDYEQYF.

The chain is built from TRBV7-2 and TRBJ2-1, with TRBD2 identical over 11 bases. The CDR3 has 15 residues. Germline V lookup: CDR1 SGHTA, CDR2 FQGNSA. Trimming cost V 2 bases and J 4 bases; bases outside gene matches: 1. The CDR3 loop reads CASSLSSGGYNEQFF. The CDR3 bases are TGTGCCAGCAGCTTATCTAGCGGGGGGTACAATGAGCAGTTCTTC. Full variable domain (outside the CDR3, taken from reference TRBV7-2 and TRBJ2-1): GAGVSQSPSNKVTEKGKDVELRCDPISGHTALYWYRQSLGQGLEFLIYFQGNSAPDKSGLPSDRFSAERTGGSVSTLTIQRTQQEDSAVYLCASSLSSGGYNEQFFGPGTRLTVL.

The gene calls are TRBV10-1 and TRBJ2-7, with 8 positions matching TRBD2. The ends lost 3 bases at V and 5 bases at J; junction bases unmatched: 9. The CDR3 has 15 residues. Germline loops: CDR1 WNHNN, CDR2 SYGVQD (reference sequence). The CDR3 loop is CASSEARGDMNEQYF. The CDR3 DNA reads as TGCGCCAGCAGTGAAGCGCGGGGGGATATGAACGAGCAGTACTTC.

The V gene is TRBV9, the J gene TRBJ1-3; D gene ambiguous. Trimming took off 0 bases at V and 0 bases at J, with 7 bases between the two ends. CDR3 length: 15 residues. From germline, CDR1 is SGDLS and CDR2 YYNGEE. The chain's CDR3 is CASSVVDRSGNTIYF. Here the CDR3 DNA reads TGTGCCAGCAGCGTAGTGGATCGCTCTGGAAACACCATATATTTT.

In regard to this clone: The same CDR3 is also encoded by other DNA sequences in this sample. The V call is TRBV6-5, the J call TRBJ2-1; TRBD2 agrees at 7 bases. The CDR3 extends over 15 amino acids. Germline V gives CDR1 MNHEY, CDR2 SVGAGI. Trimming cost V 2 bases and J 2 bases; bases outside gene matches: 3. Written as DNA, the CDR3 is TGTGCCAGCAGTTACGCGGGGGTTACCTACAATGAGCAGTTCTTC. It yields the protein CASSYAGVTYNEQFF.